The rows below give T cell receptor beta chains drawn from one sample of a study of technical replicates of blood from a few donors. Sequenced by immunoSEQ multiplex PCR; TCRdb stores in-frame clones only, minus some. The sample has 75,000 to 90,000 clones; approximately 95% are singletons. Sequenced material: T cells isolated from PBMCs. Every receptor here comes from a human donor in good health. CDR3s include the opening cysteine and the closing phenylalanine or tryptophan. The order of the fields is CDR3 DNA, CDR3 protein, J gene, clone size, V gene, D gene, CDR3 length. A D gene is named only where the DNA matches it firmly. The listing skips clone size in some rows; elsewhere it reads once, few, many or a size class.

TGTGCCAGCAGTTACCCGGGACAGGGGGGCACTGAAGCTTTCTTT CASSYPGQGGTEAFF TRBJ1-1 . TRBV6-6 TRBD1 15
TGTGCCAGCAGCAACTACCGGGACAGACACTACGAGCAGTACTTC CASSNYRDRHYEQYF TRBJ2-7 . TRBV21-1 . 15
TGTGCCAGCAGTTTATATCAACAGGGGACCGATGAGCAGTTCTTC CASSLYQQGTDEQFF TRBJ2-1 . TRBV27 TRBD1 15
TGTGCCAGCAGCATAGCGGGAGAGTCCTACGAGCAGTACTTC CASSIAGESYEQYF TRBJ2-7 . TRBV7-2 TRBD2 14
TGTGCCACCCTGCGGGGGGCGAAAGGCTACACCTTC CATLRGAKGYTF TRBJ1-2 . TRBV19 . 12
TGTGCCACGTCACACGGGACAACGCTACAAGAGACCCAGTACTTC CATSHGTTLQETQYF TRBJ2-5 . TRBV6-1 . 15
TGTGCCAGCAGCCCCGACAGGGGGTACAATGGCTACACCTTC CASSPDRGYNGYTF TRBJ1-2 . TRBV6-5 TRBD1 14
TGTGCCAGCAGCGTAGTGGGGAGGGCAGATACGCAGTATTTT CASSVVGRADTQYF TRBJ2-3 . TRBV9 TRBD2 14
TGTGCCAGCAGCTTAATTCCTGAGCGGGAGGCGAACACAGATACGCAGTATTTT CASSLIPEREANTDTQYF TRBJ2-3 . TRBV7-3 TRBD2 18
TGCGCCAGCAGCCGACTAGCGGGAGGAGTGACCGGGGAGCTGTTTTTT CASSRLAGGVTGELFF TRBJ2-2 . TRBV5-1 TRBD2 16
TGCAGCGCTGATAACTGGGGGGGACTAGCGGGCGACAATGAGCAGTTCTTC CSADNWGGLAGDNEQFF TRBJ2-1 . TRBV29-1 TRBD2 17
TGTGCCAGTAGTCTAGCGGGAGGGGCAGATACGCAGTATTTT CASSLAGGADTQYF TRBJ2-3 once TRBV19 TRBD2 14
TGTGCCAGCAGCTTAGGCGGAGACACAGATACGCAGTATTTT CASSLGGDTDTQYF TRBJ2-3 . TRBV7-3 . 14
TGCGCCAGCAGTGAGGCAGATACCTACGAGCAGTACTTC CASSEADTYEQYF TRBJ2-7 . TRBV10-1 . 13
TGTGCCAGCAGCTTTTTGCGGGGAGATACGCAGTATTTT CASSFLRGDTQYF TRBJ2-3 . TRBV7-9 . 13